The clone carrying this T cell receptor beta chain was recorded once. The CDR3 has 15 residues. Trimming left V 6 bases short and J 4 bases short, with 18 bases between. Looked up from germline, CDR1 is MNHEY and CDR2 is SVGAGI. The data belong to a study of beta chain features in type 1 diabetes. The isolated RNA, all of it, was reverse transcribed, so expressed TCRB transcripts were what got sequenced. The method was immunoSEQ multiplex PCR; TCRdb's version includes in-frame clones alone and lacks a portion of them. This table has 15,000 to 17,000 clones, around 43% appearing once. The sample taken for sequencing was stem cell memory CD4+ T cells from blood. V and J are TRBV6-5 and TRBJ2-5; a possible D gene is TRBD1 (6 bases). The TCR comes from a woman aged 40 to 50 in good health. The CDR3 reads CASSMGQSKGETQYF. For the CDR3, the DNA is TGTGCCAGCAGCATGGGACAAAGCAAGGGAGAGACCCAGTACTTC.